Sequencing of this TCR beta chain was carried out in a study of OX40 agonist ivuxolimab in advanced cancers. The data were produced by immunoSEQ multiplex PCR, yet TCRdb's version contains in-frame clones alone and is incomplete. The table has 45,000 to 55,000 clones, roughly 80% seen once. The CDR3 contains 17 residues. V lost 1 base, J lost 1 base, and 13 bases lay in between. CDR1 and CDR2 (germline): MNHEY, SMNVEV (reference sequence). This receptor was identified in an adult with an advanced solid tumor such as melanoma, head and neck, liver or kidney cancer. The chain links TRBV27 to TRBJ2-2; D possibly uses TRBD1 or TRBD2 (6 bases each). The specimen was CD4+ or CD8+ T cells sorted from blood, collected in a trial of the OX40 agonist ivuxolimab. CDR3 region: CASSLWRGTWNTGELFF. In DNA form, the CDR3 reads TGTGCCAGCAGTTTATGGAGGGGGACTTGGAACACCGGGGAGCTGTTTTTT.